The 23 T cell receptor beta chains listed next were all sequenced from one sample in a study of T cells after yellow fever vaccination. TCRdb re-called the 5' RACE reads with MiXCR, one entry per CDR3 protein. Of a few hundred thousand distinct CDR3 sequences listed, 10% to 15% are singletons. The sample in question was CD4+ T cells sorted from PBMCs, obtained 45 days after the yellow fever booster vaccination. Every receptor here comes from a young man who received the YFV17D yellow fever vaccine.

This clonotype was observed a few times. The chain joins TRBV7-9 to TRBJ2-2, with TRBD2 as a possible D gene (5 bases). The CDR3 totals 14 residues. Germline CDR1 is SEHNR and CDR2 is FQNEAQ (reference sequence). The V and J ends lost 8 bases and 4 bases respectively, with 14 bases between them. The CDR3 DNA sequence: TGTGCCAGCGGAACCCGGACTGCCACCGGGGAGCTGTTTTTT. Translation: CASGTRTATGELFF.

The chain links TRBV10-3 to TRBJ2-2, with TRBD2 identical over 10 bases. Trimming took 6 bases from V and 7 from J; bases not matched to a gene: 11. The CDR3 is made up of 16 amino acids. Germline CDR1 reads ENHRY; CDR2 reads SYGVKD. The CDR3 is CAISGTSGNVNGELFF. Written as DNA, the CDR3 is TGTGCCATCAGCGGCACTAGCGGGAACGTTAACGGGGAGCTGTTTTTT.

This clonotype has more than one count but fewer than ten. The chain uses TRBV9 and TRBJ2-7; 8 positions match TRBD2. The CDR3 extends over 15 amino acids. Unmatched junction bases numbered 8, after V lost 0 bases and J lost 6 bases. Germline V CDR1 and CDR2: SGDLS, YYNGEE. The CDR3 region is CASSVEGGLVREQYF. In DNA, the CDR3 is TGTGCCAGCAGCGTAGAAGGGGGACTAGTCCGCGAGCAGTACTTC.

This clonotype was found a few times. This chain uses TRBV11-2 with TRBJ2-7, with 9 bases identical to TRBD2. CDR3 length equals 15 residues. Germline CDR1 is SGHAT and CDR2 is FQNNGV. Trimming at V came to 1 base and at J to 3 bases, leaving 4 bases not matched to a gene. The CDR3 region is CASSLAASGNYEQYF. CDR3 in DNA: TGTGCCAGCAGCTTAGCTGCTAGCGGGAACTACGAGCAGTACTTC.

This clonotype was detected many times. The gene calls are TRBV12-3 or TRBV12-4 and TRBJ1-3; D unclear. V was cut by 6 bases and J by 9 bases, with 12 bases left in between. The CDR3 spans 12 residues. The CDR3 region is CASRGSDSTIYF. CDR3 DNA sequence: TGTGCCAGCAGGGGCTCGGATAGCACCATATATTTT.

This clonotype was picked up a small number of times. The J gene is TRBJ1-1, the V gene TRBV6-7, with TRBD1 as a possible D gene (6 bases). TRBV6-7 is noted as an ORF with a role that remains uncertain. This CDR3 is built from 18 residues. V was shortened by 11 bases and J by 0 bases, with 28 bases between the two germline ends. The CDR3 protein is CAAPNFGTGRLMNTEAFF. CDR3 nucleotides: TGTGCCGCCCCTAACTTCGGAACAGGGAGGCTCATGAACACTGAAGCTTTCTTT.

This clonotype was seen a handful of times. The CDR3 DNA sequence: TGTGCCAGCAGCCACGACCTAGGAGCGGGAGGTGAGCAGTTCTTC. Translating it yields CASSHDLGAGGEQFF. V gene TRBV3-1 combines with J gene TRBJ2-1; 9 nucleotides line up with TRBD2. J gave up 9 bases and V 3 bases, and 9 bases lay outside the gene matches. CDR1 LGHDT and CDR2 YNNKEL come from the germline V gene (reference sequence). This CDR3 region has 15 residues.

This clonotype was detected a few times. The CDR3 is CASSQDLPWEYF. CDR3 sequence (DNA): TGTGCCAGCAGCCAAGATCTCCCCTGGGAGTACTTC. The chain combines TRBV3-1 with TRBJ2-7, with D uncertain. V lost 0 bases and J lost 11, with 11 bases in between. CDR3 length: 12 residues. The germline CDR1 and CDR2 sequences are LGHDT and YNNKEL (reference sequence).

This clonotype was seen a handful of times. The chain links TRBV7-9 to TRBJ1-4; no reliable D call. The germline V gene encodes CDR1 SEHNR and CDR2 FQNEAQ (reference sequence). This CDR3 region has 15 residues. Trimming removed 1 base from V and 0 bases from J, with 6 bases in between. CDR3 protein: CASSLVLATNEKLFF. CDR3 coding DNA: TGTGCCAGCAGCTTAGTTCTTGCAACTAATGAAAAACTGTTTTTT.

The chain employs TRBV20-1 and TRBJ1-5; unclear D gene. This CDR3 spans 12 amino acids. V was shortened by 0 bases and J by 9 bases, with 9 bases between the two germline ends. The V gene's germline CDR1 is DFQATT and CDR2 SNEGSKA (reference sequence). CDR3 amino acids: CSARETTMPQHF. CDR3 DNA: TGCAGTGCTAGAGAGACGACCATGCCCCAGCATTTT.

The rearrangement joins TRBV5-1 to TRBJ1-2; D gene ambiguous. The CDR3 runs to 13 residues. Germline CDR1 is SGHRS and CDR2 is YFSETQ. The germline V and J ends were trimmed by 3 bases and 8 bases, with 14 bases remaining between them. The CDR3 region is CASSSDASRGYTF. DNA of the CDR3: TGCGCCAGCAGCTCCGACGCCTCTCGGGGCTACACCTTC.

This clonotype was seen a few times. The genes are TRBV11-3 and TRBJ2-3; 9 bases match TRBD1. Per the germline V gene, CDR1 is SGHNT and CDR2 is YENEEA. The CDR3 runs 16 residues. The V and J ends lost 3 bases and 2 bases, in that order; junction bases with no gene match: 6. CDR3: CASSFGDRVNTDTQYF. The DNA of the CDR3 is TGTGCCAGCAGCTTTGGGGACAGGGTCAACACAGATACGCAGTATTTT.

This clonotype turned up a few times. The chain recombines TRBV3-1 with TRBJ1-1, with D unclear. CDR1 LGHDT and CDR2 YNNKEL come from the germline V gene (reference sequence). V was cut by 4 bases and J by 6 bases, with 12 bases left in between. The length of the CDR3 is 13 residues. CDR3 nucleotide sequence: TGTGCCAGCAGCCGGAAACCTTACGCTGAAGCTTTCTTT. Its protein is CASSRKPYAEAFF.

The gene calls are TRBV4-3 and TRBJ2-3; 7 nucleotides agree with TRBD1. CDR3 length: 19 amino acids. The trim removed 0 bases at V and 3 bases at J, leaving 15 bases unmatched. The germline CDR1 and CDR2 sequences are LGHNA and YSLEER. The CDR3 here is CASSQDAGRGRLGTDTQYF. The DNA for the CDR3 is TGCGCCAGCAGCCAAGATGCTGGAAGGGGGCGATTGGGGACAGATACGCAGTATTTT.

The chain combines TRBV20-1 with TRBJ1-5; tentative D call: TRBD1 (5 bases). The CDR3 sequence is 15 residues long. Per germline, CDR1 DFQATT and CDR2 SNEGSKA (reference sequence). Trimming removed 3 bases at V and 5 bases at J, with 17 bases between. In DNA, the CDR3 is TGCAGTGCTAGGTCGGGGGGAAAAAGGGATCAGCCCCAGCATTTT. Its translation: CSARSGGKRDQPQHF.

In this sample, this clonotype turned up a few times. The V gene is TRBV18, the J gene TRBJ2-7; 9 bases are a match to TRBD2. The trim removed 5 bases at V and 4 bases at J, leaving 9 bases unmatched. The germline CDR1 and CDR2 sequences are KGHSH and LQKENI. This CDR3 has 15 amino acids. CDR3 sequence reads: CASSSLDSGSYEQYF. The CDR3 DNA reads TGTGCCAGCTCATCCCTAGATAGCGGGAGTTACGAGCAGTACTTC.

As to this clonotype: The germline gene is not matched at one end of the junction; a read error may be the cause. The CDR3 protein is CSARGFSDPSYKQYF. The CDR3 nucleotides read TGCAGTGCTAGAGGTTTTAGCGATCCCTCCTACAAGCAGTACTTC. The rearrangement joins TRBV20-1 to TRBJ2-7; a possible D gene is TRBD2 (5 bases). Looked up from germline, CDR1 is DFQATT and CDR2 is SNEGSKA (reference sequence). CDR3 length: 15 amino acids.

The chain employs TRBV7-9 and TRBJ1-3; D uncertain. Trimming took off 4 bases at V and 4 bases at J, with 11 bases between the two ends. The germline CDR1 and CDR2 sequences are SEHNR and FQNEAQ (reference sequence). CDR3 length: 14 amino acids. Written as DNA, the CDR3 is TGTGCCAGCAGCTCGGACCCCTCGGGAAACACCATATATTTT. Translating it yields CASSSDPSGNTIYF.

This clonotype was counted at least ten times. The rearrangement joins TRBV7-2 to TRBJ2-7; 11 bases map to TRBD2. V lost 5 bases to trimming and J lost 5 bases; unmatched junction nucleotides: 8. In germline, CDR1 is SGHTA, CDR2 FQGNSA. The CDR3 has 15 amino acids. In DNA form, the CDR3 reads TGTGCCAGCAGCCAAAGGACTAGCGGGTCCCACGAGCAGTACTTC. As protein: CASSQRTSGSHEQYF.

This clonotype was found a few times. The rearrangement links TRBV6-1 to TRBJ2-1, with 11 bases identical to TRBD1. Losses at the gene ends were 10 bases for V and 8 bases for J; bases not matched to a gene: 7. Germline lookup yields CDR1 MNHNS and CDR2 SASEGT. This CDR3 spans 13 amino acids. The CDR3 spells CATRRTGGHEQFF. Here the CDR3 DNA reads TGTGCCACCCGAAGGACAGGGGGCCATGAGCAGTTCTTC.

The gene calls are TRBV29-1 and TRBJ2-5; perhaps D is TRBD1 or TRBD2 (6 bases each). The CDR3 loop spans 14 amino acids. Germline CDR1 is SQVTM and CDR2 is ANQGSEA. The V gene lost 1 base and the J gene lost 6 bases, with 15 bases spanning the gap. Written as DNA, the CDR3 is TGCAGCGTTGAAGGCCGGGGGCGAAGAAAGACCCAGTACTTC. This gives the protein CSVEGRGRRKTQYF.

The CDR3, as DNA: TGCAGTGCTAGAGCGGGGACTGGGGTCTACGAGCAGTACTTC. It codes for CSARAGTGVYEQYF. V and J are TRBV20-1 and TRBJ2-7; TRBD2 might be the D (6 bases). Germline V CDR1 and CDR2: DFQATT, SNEGSKA (reference sequence). The V end was cut by 1 base, the J end by 3 bases, with 13 bases between. The CDR3 is 14 amino acids.

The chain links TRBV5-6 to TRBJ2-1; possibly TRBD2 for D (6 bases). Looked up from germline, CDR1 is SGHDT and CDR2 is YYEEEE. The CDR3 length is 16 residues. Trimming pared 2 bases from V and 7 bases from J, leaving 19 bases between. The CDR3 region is CASSFRASAQTNEQFF. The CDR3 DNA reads TGTGCCAGCAGCTTTCGTGCTAGCGCACAAACGAATGAGCAGTTCTTC.